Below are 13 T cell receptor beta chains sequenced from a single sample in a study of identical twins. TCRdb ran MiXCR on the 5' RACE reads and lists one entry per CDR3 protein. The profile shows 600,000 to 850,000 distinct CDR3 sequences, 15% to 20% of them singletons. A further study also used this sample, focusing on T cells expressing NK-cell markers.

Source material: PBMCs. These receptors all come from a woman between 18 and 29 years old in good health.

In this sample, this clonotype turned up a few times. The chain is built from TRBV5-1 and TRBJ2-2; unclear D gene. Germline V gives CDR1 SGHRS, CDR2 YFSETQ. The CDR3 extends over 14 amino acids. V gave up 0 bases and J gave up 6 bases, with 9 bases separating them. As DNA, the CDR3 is TGCGCCAGCAGCTTGGGCAACCGGGCCGGGGAGCTGTTTTTT. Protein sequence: CASSLGNRAGELFF.

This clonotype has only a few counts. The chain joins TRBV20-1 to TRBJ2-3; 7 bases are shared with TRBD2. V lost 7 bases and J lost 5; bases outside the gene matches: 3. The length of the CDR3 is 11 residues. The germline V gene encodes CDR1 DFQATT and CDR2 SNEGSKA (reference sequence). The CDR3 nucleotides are TGCAGTGGAAGGGAGGGAGATACGCAGTATTTT. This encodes CSGREGDTQYF.

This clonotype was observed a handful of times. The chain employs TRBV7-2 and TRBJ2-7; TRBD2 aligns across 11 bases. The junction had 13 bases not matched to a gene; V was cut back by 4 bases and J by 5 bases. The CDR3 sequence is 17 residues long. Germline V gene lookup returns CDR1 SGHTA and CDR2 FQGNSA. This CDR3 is CASSYSPRASGRNEQYF. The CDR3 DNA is TGTGCCAGCAGCTATAGCCCTCGAGCTAGCGGGAGGAACGAGCAGTACTTC.

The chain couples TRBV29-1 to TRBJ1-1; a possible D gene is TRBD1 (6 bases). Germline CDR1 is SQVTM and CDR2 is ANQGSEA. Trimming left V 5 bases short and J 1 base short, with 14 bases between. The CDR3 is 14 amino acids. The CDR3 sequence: CSVKRTAWNTEAFF. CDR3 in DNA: TGCAGCGTTAAACGGACAGCTTGGAACACTGAAGCTTTCTTT.

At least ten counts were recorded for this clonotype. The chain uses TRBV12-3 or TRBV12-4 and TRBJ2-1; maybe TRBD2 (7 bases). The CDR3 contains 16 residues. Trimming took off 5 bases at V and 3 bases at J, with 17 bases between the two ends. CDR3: CASSGGGGSSYNEQFF. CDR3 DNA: TGTGCCAGCAGTGGGGGAGGGGGAAGCAGCTACAATGAGCAGTTCTTC.

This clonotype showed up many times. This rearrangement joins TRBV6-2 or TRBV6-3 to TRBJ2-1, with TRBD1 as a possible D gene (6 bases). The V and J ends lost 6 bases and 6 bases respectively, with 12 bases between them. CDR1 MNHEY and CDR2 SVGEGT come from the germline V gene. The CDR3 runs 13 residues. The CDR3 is CASRRDTFNEQFF. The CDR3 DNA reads TGTGCCAGCAGGAGGGACACCTTCAATGAGCAGTTCTTC.

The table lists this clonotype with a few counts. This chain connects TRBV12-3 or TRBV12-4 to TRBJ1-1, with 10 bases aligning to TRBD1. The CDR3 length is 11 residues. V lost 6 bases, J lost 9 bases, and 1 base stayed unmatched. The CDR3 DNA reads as TGTGCCAGCAGGGGACAGGGGAAAGCTTTCTTT. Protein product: CASRGQGKAFF.

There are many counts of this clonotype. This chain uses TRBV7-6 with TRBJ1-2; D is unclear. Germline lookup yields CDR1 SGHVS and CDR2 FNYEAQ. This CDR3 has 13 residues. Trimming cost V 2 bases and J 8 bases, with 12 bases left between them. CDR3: CASSLSMGRGYTF. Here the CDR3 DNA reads TGTGCCAGCAGCTTATCTATGGGTAGAGGCTACACCTTC.

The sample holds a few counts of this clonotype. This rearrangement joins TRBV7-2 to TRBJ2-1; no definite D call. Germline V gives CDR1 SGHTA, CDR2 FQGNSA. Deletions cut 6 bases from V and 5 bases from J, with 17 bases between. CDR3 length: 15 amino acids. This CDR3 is CASSFPRRLHNEQFF. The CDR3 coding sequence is TGTGCCAGCAGTTTCCCTCGGCGGCTCCACAATGAGCAGTTCTTC.

The CDR3 coding sequence is TGTGCCAGCAACGAGGTGGAAACCCTTGAAGCTTTCTTT. Its protein is CASNEVETLEAFF. The rearrangement links TRBV28 to TRBJ1-1; D not resolved. The germline V gene encodes CDR1 MDHEN and CDR2 SYDVKM. The CDR3 is 13 residues long. V was pared by 7 bases and J by 7 bases, with 16 bases between.

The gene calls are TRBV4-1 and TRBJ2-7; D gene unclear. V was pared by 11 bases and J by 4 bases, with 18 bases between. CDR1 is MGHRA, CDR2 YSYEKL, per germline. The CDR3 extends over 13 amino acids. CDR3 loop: CAPDRNSNYEQYF. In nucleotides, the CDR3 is TGCGCCCCGGACCGAAACTCCAATTACGAGCAGTACTTC.

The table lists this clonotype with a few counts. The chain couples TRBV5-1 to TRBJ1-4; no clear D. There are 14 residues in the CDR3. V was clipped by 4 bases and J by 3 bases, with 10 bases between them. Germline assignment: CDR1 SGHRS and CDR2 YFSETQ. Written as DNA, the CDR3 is TGCGCCAGCAGCCGTCAGGCTCCTAATGAAAAACTGTTTTTT. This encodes CASSRQAPNEKLFF.

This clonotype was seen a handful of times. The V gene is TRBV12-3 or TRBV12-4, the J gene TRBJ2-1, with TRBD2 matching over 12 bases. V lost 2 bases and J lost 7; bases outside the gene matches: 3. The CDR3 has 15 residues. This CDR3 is CASSLMTSGRNEQFF. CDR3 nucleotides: TGTGCCAGCAGTTTAATGACTAGCGGGAGAAATGAGCAGTTCTTC.